This T cell receptor (beta chain) was identified in a study of CD8+ T cells in alopecia areata. Study-level information: C3H/HeJ donors with spontaneous alopecia, roughly 6-13 months old, supplied skin grafts to approximately 7-11-week-old female C3H/HeJ mice. Study outcomes and limitations: Elevated clonality characterized lesional scalp relative to normal scalp, particularly in alopecia totalis/universalis. Scalp samples also yield sequences of resident alphabeta T cells from normal skin. It was less clear whether patients shared TCRs than it was in mice, possibly because of HLA.

Cell sorting was performed on pooled cutaneous lymph node cells with CD4, CD8alpha, NKG2D, NKG2ACE and other markers. The V gene lost 1 base and the J gene lost 1 base, with 7 bases spanning the gap. CDR3 length equals 14 residues. The V gene's germline CDR1 is NSQYPW and CDR2 LRSPGD (reference sequence). The sample holds a few counts of this clone. Its antigen is unidentified. Any gene name here is a mouse gene name. The read halts 4 residues ahead of the CDR3 end, with the missing end drawn from the germline J gene. cDNA reverse transcribed from extracted RNA served as the sequencing template. Sequenced by immunoSEQ multiplex PCR; TCRdb stores in-frame clones only, minus some. Altogether 200,000 to 300,000 clones were found in the sample, and no singletons occur.

The chain couples TRBV1 to TRBJ1-2; D gene ambiguous. The TCR sequence derives from a C3H/HeJ mouse with alopecia areata. Mouse MHC haplotype: H2-k. Sequencing was done on a sample of CD4+ T cells sorted from a lymph node. The CDR3 reads CTCSAVQENSDYTF. CDR3 DNA (partial): TGCACCTGCAGTGCAGTTCAGGAAAACTCC.